This paragraph covers one T cell receptor beta chain sequence. Its antigen remains unknown. The data stem from a study of CD8 T cells in ankylosing spondylitis. Points from the study as a whole: Reports say disease-linked clones showed up significantly more in matched ankylosing spondylitis synovial fluid. In reactive arthritis synovial fluid and blood, some motif variants had been reported before. A TCR beta motif made of fewer than ten highly homologous variants seemed typical of ankylosing spondylitis blood. Disease-linked clones had a CD8+ phenotype and relatively low frequency in peripheral blood.

The V and J ends lost 3 bases and 2 bases respectively, with 8 bases between them. The CDR3 is 13 residues long. The germline CDR1 and CDR2 sequences are DFQATT and SNEGSKA (reference sequence). In making TCR beta libraries, quantitative 5'-RACE with molecular barcodes was used. TCRdb reanalysed the 5' RACE reads using MiXCR and keeps one entry per CDR3 protein. The sample has over 450,000 distinct CDR3 sequences, about 13% seen once; the top ten hold under 7.5%. Sequenced input: blood, either unsorted or a sorted T cell fraction (not recorded which). This TCR derives from a male donor with ankylosing spondylitis. This chain connects TRBV20-1 to TRBJ2-1; possible D gene TRBD2, 5 bases. CDR3 amino acids: CSARSSAYNEQFF. CDR3 sequence (DNA): TGCAGTGCTAGGAGTAGCGCCTACAATGAGCAGTTCTTC.